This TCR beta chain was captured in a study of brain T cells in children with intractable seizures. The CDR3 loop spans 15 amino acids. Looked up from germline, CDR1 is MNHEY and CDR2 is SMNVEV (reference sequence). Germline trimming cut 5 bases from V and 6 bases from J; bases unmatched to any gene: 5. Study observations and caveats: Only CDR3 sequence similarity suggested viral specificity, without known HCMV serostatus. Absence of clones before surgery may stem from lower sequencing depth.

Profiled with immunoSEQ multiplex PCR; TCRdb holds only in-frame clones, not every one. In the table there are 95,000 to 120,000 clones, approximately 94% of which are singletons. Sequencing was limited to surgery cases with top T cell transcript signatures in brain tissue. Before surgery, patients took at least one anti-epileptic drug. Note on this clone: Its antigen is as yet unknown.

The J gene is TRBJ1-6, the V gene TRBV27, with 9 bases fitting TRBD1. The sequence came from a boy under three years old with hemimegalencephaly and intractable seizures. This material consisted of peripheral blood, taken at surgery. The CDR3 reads CASSPGTGPNSPLHF. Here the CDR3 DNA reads TGTGCCAGCAGTCCAGGGACAGGGCCTAATTCACCCCTCCACTTT.